Listed below are T cell receptor beta chains from one sample, sequenced in a study of blood T cell repertoires in COVID-19. Assay: immunoSEQ multiplex PCR; the TCRdb copy retains only in-frame clones and omits some. In the table there are 110,000 to 150,000 clones, around 91% of which are singletons. Sequenced input: peripheral blood. The receptors here all came from a woman between 55 and 75 years old with active COVID-19. The CDR3 runs from the conserved cysteine through the conserved F or W. The D gene is left open where the match is weak. Some rows have no size entry. The others give once, few or many, or a class for an expanded clone.

abundance	d_gene	j_gene	len	v_gene	CDR3aa	CDR3nt
-	TRBD1	TRBJ1-6	16	TRBV3-1/TRBV3-2	CASSQVPAGGKSPLHF	TGTGCCAGCAGCCAAGTTCCGGCAGGGGGCAAGTCACCCCTCCACTTT
-	TRBD1	TRBJ1-1	15	TRBV28	CASSYPGTGDTEAFF	TGTGCCAGCAGTTACCCCGGGACAGGGGACACTGAAGCTTTCTTT
-	TRBD2	TRBJ2-5	12	TRBV18	CASATPGGAQYF	TGTGCCAGCGCCACGCCCGGGGGGGCCCAGTACTTC
-	TRBD2	TRBJ2-7	13	TRBV29-1	CSVGLAGSVEQYF	TGCAGCGTCGGACTAGCGGGATCTGTCGAGCAGTACTTC
-	-	TRBJ2-7	14	TRBV7-2	CASSFNRDQGEQYF	TGTGCCAGCAGCTTTAACAGGGATCAAGGCGAGCAGTACTTC
-	-	TRBJ2-7	15	TRBV15	CATSRAGTQTYEQYF	TGTGCCACCAGCAGGGCCGGGACTCAAACCTACGAGCAGTACTTC
-	-	TRBJ2-2	16	TRBV19	CASSDYSPYRTGELFF	TGTGCCAGTAGTGACTACTCACCTTATAGGACCGGGGAGCTGTTTTTT
once	TRBD1	TRBJ2-2	15	TRBV7-9	CASSYPGTVSGELFF	TGTGCCAGCAGCTACCCCGGGACAGTGTCCGGGGAGCTGTTTTTT
-	-	TRBJ1-6	15	TRBV7-9	CASSYPGTQNSPLHF	TGTGCCAGCTCCTATCCGGGGACACAGAATTCACCCCTCCACTTT
-	-	TRBJ2-7	17	TRBV7-4	CASSPLFKPFSSYEQYF	TGTGCCAGCAGCCCCCTTTTCAAGCCCTTTAGCTCCTACGAGCAGTACTTC
-	-	TRBJ1-5	13	TRBV6-2/TRBV6-3	CASSHRPNQPQHF	TGTGCCAGCAGTCACAGGCCCAATCAGCCCCAGCATTTT
-	-	TRBJ2-1	16	TRBV6-1	CASSEVLYRGNNEQFF	TGTGCCAGCAGTGAAGTACTCTATCGGGGAAACAATGAGCAGTTCTTC
-	-	TRBJ2-3	14	TRBV28	CASSPNGYTDTQYF	TGTGCCAGCAGTCCAAACGGTTACACAGATACGCAGTATTTT
-	TRBD2	TRBJ2-1	14	TRBV2	CATDTSGIGNEQFF	TGTGCCACTGACACTAGCGGGATTGGAAATGAGCAGTTCTTC
-	TRBD1	TRBJ2-1	15	TRBV7-9	CASSRQGAPGNEQFF	TGTGCCAGCAGTCGACAGGGGGCCCCAGGAAATGAGCAGTTCTTC
-	TRBD1	TRBJ2-7	14	TRBV6-5	CASSRTGPYEHQYF	TGTGCCAGCAGTAGGACAGGTCCTTACGAGCATCAGTACTTC
once	-	TRBJ2-7	14	TRBV29-1	CSVEEGDRGYEQYF	TGCAGCGTTGAAGAAGGAGACAGAGGCTACGAGCAGTACTTC
-	-	TRBJ1-2	13	TRBV3-1/TRBV3-2	CASSQAGNYGYTF	TGTGCCAGCAGCCAAGCAGGGAACTATGGCTACACCTTC
few	TRBD1	TRBJ1-2	14	TRBV19	CASSIEGQTYGYTF	TGTGCCAGTAGTATTGAGGGACAGACTTATGGCTACACCTTC
-	TRBD2	TRBJ2-3	16	TRBV5-1	CASARGTSGFTDTQYF	TGCGCCAGCGCCCGAGGGACTAGCGGGTTCACAGATACGCAGTATTTT
-	TRBD1	TRBJ1-2	15	TRBV24-1	CATSAGTAFNYGYTF	TGTGCCACCAGTGCCGGGACAGCGTTTAACTATGGCTACACCTTC
once	TRBD2	TRBJ2-7	17	TRBV7-2	CASSLGIRAGASYEQYF	TGTGCCAGCAGCTTAGGTATTAGGGCGGGAGCCAGTTACGAGCAGTACTTC
-	TRBD1	TRBJ1-2	12	TRBV28	CASSPGQGIYTF	TGTGCCAGCAGTCCCGGACAGGGGATCTACACCTTC
-	TRBD2	TRBJ2-4	17	TRBV15	CATSRDIAGGVKNIQYF	TGTGCCACCAGCAGAGACATAGCGGGAGGAGTCAAAAACATTCAGTACTTC
-	TRBD2	TRBJ2-1	16	TRBV6-6	CASTPGLASDYNEQFF	TGTGCCAGCACTCCGGGACTAGCGTCCGACTACAATGAGCAGTTCTTC
-	-	TRBJ1-2	15	TRBV28	CASSSPLRHNYGYTF	TGTGCCAGCAGTTCTCCTTTGCGACATAACTATGGCTACACCTTC
-	-	TRBJ2-7	14	TRBV5-1	CASSAARDGREQYF	TGCGCCAGCAGCGCGGCCCGGGATGGGCGCGAGCAGTACTTC
-	-	TRBJ2-3	15	TRBV28	CASSSSMDFRDTQYF	TGTGCCAGCAGTTCGTCCATGGACTTTCGAGATACGCAGTATTTT
-	-	TRBJ2-1	16	TRBV25-1	CASSEWRIPSKDEQFF	TGTGCCAGCAGTGAATGGAGGATACCTTCGAAGGATGAGCAGTTCTTC
few	TRBD2	TRBJ2-2	17	TRBV4-3	CASSQGVGLADTGELFF	TGCGCCAGCAGCCAAGGAGTAGGACTAGCGGACACCGGGGAGCTGTTTTTT
-	-	TRBJ2-2	14	TRBV7-2	CASSSGTSGGELFF	TGTGCCAGCAGCTCCGGGACATCGGGCGGGGAGCTGTTTTTT
few	-	TRBJ1-5	12	TRBV27	CASKSLNQPQHF	TGTGCCAGCAAATCCCTCAATCAGCCCCAGCATTTT
once	TRBD2	TRBJ2-7	15	TRBV5-6	CASSFPGLAGLEQYF	TGTGCCAGCAGCTTTCCGGGACTAGCGGGACTCGAGCAGTACTTC
-	-	TRBJ1-6	15	TRBV30	CAWSSLTAGVSPLHF	TGTGCCTGGAGTTCGTTGACTGCCGGGGTTTCACCCCTCCACTTT
once	-	TRBJ2-3	19	TRBV4-2	CASSPSTAGESASTDTQYF	TGTGCCAGCAGCCCCTCGACGGCCGGGGAAAGCGCAAGCACAGATACGCAGTATTTT
-	TRBD1	TRBJ2-7	16	TRBV29-1	CSARQGPGWNAYEQYF	TGCAGCGCACGACAGGGGCCTGGCTGGAACGCCTACGAGCAGTACTTC
-	TRBD1	TRBJ1-1	16	TRBV28	CASSLGTGSGNTEAFF	TGTGCCAGCAGTTTGGGGACAGGGTCAGGGAACACTGAAGCTTTCTTT
-	-	TRBJ2-7	15	TRBV28	CASSLPGLNSYEQYF	TGTGCCAGCAGTTTACCAGGCTTAAACTCCTACGAGCAGTACTTC
once	-	TRBJ2-7	11	TRBV27	CASSSGYEQYF	TGTGCCAGCAGTTCGGGCTACGAGCAGTACTTC
-	-	TRBJ2-3	13	TRBV19	CASTPREADTQYF	TGTGCCAGTACCCCCCGGGAAGCAGATACGCAGTATTTT
-	-	TRBJ1-5	16	TRBV28	CASSPHPGGGNQPQHF	TGTGCCAGCAGCCCACACCCGGGCGGGGGCAATCAGCCCCAGCATTTT
-	-	TRBJ2-4	15	TRBV5-5	CASSLIRLRQHIQYF	TGTGCCAGCAGCCTCATTCGACTCAGACAGCACATTCAGTACTTC
-	-	TRBJ2-5	12	TRBV6-6	CASSGIFETQYF	TGTGCCAGCAGCGGGATTTTCGAGACCCAGTACTTC
-	TRBD2	TRBJ2-7	15	TRBV4-3	CASSPTGLAGAEQYF	TGCGCCAGCAGCCCCACGGGGCTAGCGGGAGCTGAGCAGTACTTC
-	-	TRBJ1-1	15	TRBV28	CASSLRHQVVTEAFF	TGTGCCAGCAGTTTACGGCACCAGGTGGTCACTGAAGCTTTCTTT
-	-	TRBJ2-5	16	TRBV3-1/TRBV3-2	CASSQFRTTSEETQYF	TGTGCCAGCAGCCAGTTTAGGACTACATCGGAAGAGACCCAGTACTTC
-	TRBD1	TRBJ1-1	15	TRBV19	CASSIGAGGYTEAFF	TGTGCCAGTAGTATCGGGGCAGGGGGGTACACTGAAGCTTTCTTT
-	-	TRBJ1-4	15	TRBV28	CASSTLQGTNEKLFF	TGTGCCAGCAGTACCCTCCAGGGAACTAATGAAAAACTGTTTTTT
few	-	TRBJ1-5	14	TRBV19	CASSIFGDNQPQHF	TGTGCCAGTAGTATTTTTGGAGACAATCAGCCCCAGCATTTT
-	-	TRBJ1-5	15	TRBV27	CASRAGEISNQPQHF	TGTGCCAGCAGGGCGGGGGAGATTAGCAATCAGCCCCAGCATTTT
few	-	TRBJ1-5	14	TRBV4-1	CASSLGRGDQPQHF	TGCGCCAGCAGCCTCGGTAGGGGCGATCAGCCCCAGCATTTT
-	-	TRBJ2-1	13	TRBV2	CASSTGLYNEQFF	TGTGCCAGCAGCACGGGACTTTACAATGAGCAGTTCTTC